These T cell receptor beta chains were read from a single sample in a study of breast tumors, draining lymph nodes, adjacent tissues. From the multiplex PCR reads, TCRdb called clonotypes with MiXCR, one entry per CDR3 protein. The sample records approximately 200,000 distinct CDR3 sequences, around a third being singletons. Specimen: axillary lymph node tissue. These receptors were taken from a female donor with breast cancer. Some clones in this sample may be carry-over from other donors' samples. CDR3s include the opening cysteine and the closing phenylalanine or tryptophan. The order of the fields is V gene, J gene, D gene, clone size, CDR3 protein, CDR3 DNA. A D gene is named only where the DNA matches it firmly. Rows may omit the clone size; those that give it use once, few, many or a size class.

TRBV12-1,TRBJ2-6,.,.,CASSWRGANVLTF,TGTGCCAGCAGCTGGCGGGGGGCCAACGTCCTGACTTTC
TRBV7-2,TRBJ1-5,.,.,CASSLQGEYNQPQHF,TGTGCCAGCAGCTTGCAGGGCGAGTACAATCAGCCCCAGCATTTT
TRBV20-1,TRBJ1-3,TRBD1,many,CSATQGAGGNTIYF,TGCAGTGCCACACAGGGGGCGGGAGGAAACACCATATATTTT
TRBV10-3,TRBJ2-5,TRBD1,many,CAIRDRGETQYF,TGTGCCATCAGGGACAGGGGAGAGACCCAGTACTTC
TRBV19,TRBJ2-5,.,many,CASSMWGETQYF,TGTGCCAGTAGTATGTGGGGAGAGACCCAGTACTTC
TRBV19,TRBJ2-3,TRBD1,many,CASTTDRATDTQYF,TGTGCCAGTACCACGGACAGGGCGACAGATACGCAGTATTTT
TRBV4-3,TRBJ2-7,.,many,CASSQDLGNSYEQYF,TGCGCCAGCAGCCAAGATCTGGGAAACTCCTACGAGCAGTACTTC
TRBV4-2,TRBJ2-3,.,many,CASSPLGGAAGDTDTQYF,TGTGCCAGCAGCCCGCTGGGGGGGGCGGCGGGGGACACAGATACGCAGTATTTT
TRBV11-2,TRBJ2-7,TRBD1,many,CASSSRGPGTGSHEQYF,TGTGCCAGCAGCTCGAGAGGCCCCGGGACAGGGAGCCACGAGCAGTACTTC
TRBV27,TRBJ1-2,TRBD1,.,CASSPRQGFNYGYTF,TGTGCCAGCAGTCCCAGACAGGGCTTTAACTATGGCTACACCTTC
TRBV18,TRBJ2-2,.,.,CASSPRAVNTGELFF,TGTGCCAGCTCACCGAGGGCGGTGAACACCGGGGAGCTGTTTTTT
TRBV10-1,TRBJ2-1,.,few,CASSESWTLNEQFF,TGCGCCAGCAGTGAGTCGTGGACACTCAATGAGCAGTTCTTC
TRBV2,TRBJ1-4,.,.,CASSLGRGWGKLFF,TGTGCCAGCAGTTTAGGACGGGGGTGGGGAAAACTGTTTTTT
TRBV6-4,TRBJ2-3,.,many,CASSEKGSSTDTQYF,TGTGCCAGCAGTGAAAAGGGGTCTAGCACAGATACGCAGTATTTT
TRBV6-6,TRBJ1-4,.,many,CASRPATEGAGEKLFF,TGTGCCAGCAGGCCAGCAACGGAAGGGGCCGGTGAAAAACTGTTTTTT
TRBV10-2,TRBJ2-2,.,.,CASSARKLRAGELFF,TGCGCCAGCAGTGCTAGGAAACTTCGCGCCGGGGAGCTGTTTTTT
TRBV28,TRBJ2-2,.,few,CASSQSGTGTGELFF,TGTGCCAGCAGTCAGAGCGGGACAGGCACCGGGGAGCTGTTTTTT
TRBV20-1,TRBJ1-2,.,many,CSAGQTGRANYGYTF,TGCAGTGCTGGGCAAACAGGGAGAGCTAACTATGGCTACACCTTC
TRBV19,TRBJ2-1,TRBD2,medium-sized,CASAASGGAGEQFF,TGTGCCAGTGCGGCTAGCGGGGGGGCGGGTGAGCAGTTCTTC
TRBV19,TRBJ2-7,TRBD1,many,CASSQPGQGAYEQYF,TGTGCCAGTAGTCAACCGGGACAGGGGGCTTACGAGCAGTACTTC
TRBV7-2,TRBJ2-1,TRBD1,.,CASSPWDSRYNEQFF,TGTGCCAGCAGCCCCTGGGACAGCCGATACAATGAGCAGTTCTTC
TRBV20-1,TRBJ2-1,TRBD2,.,CSAWTSGSYNEQFF,TGCAGTGCGTGGACTAGCGGGAGTTACAATGAGCAGTTCTTC
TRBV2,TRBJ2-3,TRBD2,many,CASSEQRGLLGNTQYF,TGTGCCAGCAGTGAACAGCGGGGGCTTCTGGGGAATACGCAGTATTTT
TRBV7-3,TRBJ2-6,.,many,CASSPSGQTRSGANVLTF,TGTGCCAGCAGCCCCTCAGGACAGACCCGCTCTGGGGCCAACGTCCTGACTTTC
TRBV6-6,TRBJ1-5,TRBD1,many,CASSHRGADQPQHF,TGTGCCAGCAGTCACAGGGGGGCCGATCAGCCCCAGCATTTT
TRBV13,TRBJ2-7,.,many,CASSLGQGEQYF,TGTGCCAGCAGCTTAGGGCAAGGCGAGCAGTACTTC
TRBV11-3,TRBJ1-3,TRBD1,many,CASSQGQGNTIYF,TGTGCCAGCAGCCAGGGACAGGGAAACACCATATATTTT
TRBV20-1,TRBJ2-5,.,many,CSARWGSQGETQYF,TGCAGTGCTAGATGGGGGAGCCAGGGAGAGACCCAGTACTTC
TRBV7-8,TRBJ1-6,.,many,CASRLRVGSPLHF,TGTGCCAGCAGACTCCGCGTAGGCTCACCCCTCCACTTT
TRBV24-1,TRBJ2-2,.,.,CATSDFQGVVAGELFF,TGTGCCACCAGTGATTTCCAGGGTGTTGTCGCCGGGGAGCTGTTTTTT
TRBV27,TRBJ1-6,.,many,CASSDKAPGAGRSPLHF,TGTGCCAGCAGTGACAAAGCCCCGGGGGCAGGGAGGTCACCCCTCCACTTT
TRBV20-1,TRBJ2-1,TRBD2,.,CSAPPGLAGAYNEQFF,TGCAGTGCCCCACCGGGACTAGCGGGAGCCTACAATGAGCAGTTCTTC
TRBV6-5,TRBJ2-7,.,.,CASSPRIDTNYEQYF,TGTGCCAGCAGTCCCCGCATCGACACGAACTACGAGCAGTACTTC
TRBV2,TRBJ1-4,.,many,CASRGRGLVNEKLFF,TGTGCCAGCAGGGGACGGGGACTGGTTAATGAAAAACTGTTTTTT
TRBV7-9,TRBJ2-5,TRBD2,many,CASRRTSGQETQYF,TGTGCCAGCAGAAGGACTAGCGGCCAAGAGACCCAGTACTTC
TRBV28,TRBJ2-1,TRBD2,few,CASSPSWTSGREQFF,TGTGCCAGCAGTCCTTCCTGGACTAGCGGGCGGGAGCAGTTCTTC
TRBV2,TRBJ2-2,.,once,CASSDSDQGGPGELFF,TGTGCCAGCAGTGACTCGGATCAGGGAGGCCCTGGGGAGCTGTTTTTT
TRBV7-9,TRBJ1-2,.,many,CASSLNGYTF,TGTGCCAGCAGCTTAAATGGCTACACCTTC
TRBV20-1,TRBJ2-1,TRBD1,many,CSARGGTDNEQFF,TGCAGTGCTAGAGGTGGGACAGACAATGAGCAGTTCTTC
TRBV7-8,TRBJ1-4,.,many,CASSLMKGQKTRATNEKLFF,TGTGCCAGCAGCTTAATGAAAGGACAAAAAACCCGAGCAACTAATGAAAAACTGTTTTTT
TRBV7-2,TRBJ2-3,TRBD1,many,CASSYRGSNTDTQYF,TGTGCCAGCAGCTACAGGGGTTCTAACACAGATACGCAGTATTTT
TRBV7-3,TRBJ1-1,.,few,CASSLVGRGRNTEAFF,TGTGCCAGCAGCTTAGTGGGGCGCGGACGGAACACTGAAGCTTTCTTT
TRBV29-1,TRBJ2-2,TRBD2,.,CSTVTSGNTGELFF,TGCAGCACTGTGACTAGCGGGAACACCGGGGAGCTGTTTTTT
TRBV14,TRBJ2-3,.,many,CASSPYNTDTQYF,TGTGCCAGCAGCCCCTACAACACAGATACGCAGTATTTT
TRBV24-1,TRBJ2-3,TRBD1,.,CATSASGTASSTDTQYF,TGTGCCACCAGTGCCTCGGGGACAGCCTCTAGCACAGATACGCAGTATTTT
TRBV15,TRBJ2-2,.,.,CATSFSTGELFF,TGTGCCACCAGCTTTAGCACCGGGGAGCTGTTTTTT
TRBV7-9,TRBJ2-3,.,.,CASSLARRVPYSTDTQYF,TGTGCCAGCAGCTTAGCGAGGAGGGTTCCTTATAGCACAGATACGCAGTATTTT
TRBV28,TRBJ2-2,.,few,CASSTNGGNTGELFF,TGTGCCAGCAGTACCAATGGAGGGAACACCGGGGAGCTGTTTTTT
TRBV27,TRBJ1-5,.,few,CASSTSNQPQHF,TGTGCCAGCAGTACTAGCAATCAGCCCCAGCATTTT
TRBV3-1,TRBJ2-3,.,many,CASSQGTDTQYF,TGTGCCAGCAGCCAGGGGACAGATACGCAGTATTTT
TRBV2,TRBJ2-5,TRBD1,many,CASTTGGALETQYF,TGTGCCAGCACCACAGGGGGCGCGTTGGAGACCCAGTACTTC
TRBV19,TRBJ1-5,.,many,CASGQINQPQHF,TGTGCCAGCGGACAAATCAATCAGCCCCAGCATTTT
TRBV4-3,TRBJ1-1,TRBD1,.,CASSQGPDRGHTEAFF,TGCGCCAGCAGCCAAGGCCCCGACAGGGGGCACACTGAAGCTTTCTTT